Presented here are 10 T cell receptor beta chains from one specimen sequenced in a study of identical twins. TCRdb ran MiXCR on the 5' RACE reads and lists one entry per CDR3 protein. Of roughly 230,000 distinct CDR3 sequences in the sample, around 8.3% are singletons; the top ten hold less than 4%. In addition, the sample was reused for a study of yellow fever vaccine responses in identical twins.

Sample: CD8+ T cells sorted from blood. The source of these receptors is a woman between 18 and 30 years old in good health.

The V and J genes are TRBV27 and TRBJ2-1, with 9 bases matching TRBD2. The CDR3 runs to 16 residues. The V and J ends lost 5 bases and 8 bases, in that order; junction bases with no gene match: 13. Germline V gene lookup returns CDR1 MNHEY and CDR2 SMNVEV (reference sequence). The CDR3 DNA reads as TGTGCCAGCAGTCCATTTGCGGGGGGGCCTGCTCATGAGCAGTTCTTC. This encodes CASSPFAGGPAHEQFF.

This clonotype was seen ten or more times. The chain joins TRBV4-3 to TRBJ1-5; the D gene is possibly TRBD1 (6 bases). This CDR3 region has 16 residues. V was pared by 0 bases and J by 6 bases, with 15 bases between. The V gene's germline CDR1 is LGHNA and CDR2 YSLEER. The CDR3 coding sequence is TGCGCCAGCAGCCAAGACGCAGGGGTGATGCGTCAGCCCCAGCATTTT. Amino acid sequence: CASSQDAGVMRQPQHF.

The chain combines TRBV12-3 or TRBV12-4 with TRBJ2-7; 10 positions agree with TRBD2. V trimming: 4 bases; J trimming: 2 bases; junction bases outside the gene matches: 5. The CDR3 contains 15 residues. Written as DNA, the CDR3 is TGTGCCAGCAGTTCTAGCGGGGGAGCCCCCTACGAGCAGTACTTC. The encoded protein is CASSSSGGAPYEQYF.

The gene calls are TRBV18 and TRBJ2-1; 9 nucleotides agree with TRBD2. The CDR3 loop spans 14 amino acids. V trimming: 4 bases; J trimming: 5 bases; junction bases outside the gene matches: 3. In germline, CDR1 is KGHSH, CDR2 LQKENI. The CDR3 here is CASSRIAGDNEQFF. The CDR3 bases are TGTGCCAGCTCACGGATAGCGGGGGACAATGAGCAGTTCTTC.

This clonotype was seen more than once but under ten times. The chain has TRBV29-1 and TRBJ1-2, with D perhaps matching TRBD1 (5 bases). This CDR3 spans 12 amino acids. Germline values: CDR1 SQVTM, CDR2 ANQGSEA. The germline V and J ends were trimmed by 5 bases and 7 bases, with 14 bases remaining between them. CDR3 bases: TGCAGCGTTACCACTCAGGGCGGTGGCTACACCTTC. Its translation: CSVTTQGGGYTF.

Ten or more counts support this clonotype. The V and J genes are TRBV29-1 and TRBJ2-7; 8 bases map to TRBD1. Unmatched junction bases numbered 3, after V lost 4 bases and J lost 1 base. CDR1 and CDR2 (germline): SQVTM, ANQGSEA. The CDR3 is 13 residues long. The chain's CDR3 is CSVVWTGSYEQYF. The CDR3 region has the DNA TGCAGCGTTGTTTGGACAGGGTCCTACGAGCAGTACTTC.

This clonotype came up many times. The rearrangement uses TRBV29-1 and TRBJ2-5; no firm D call. Germline V gene lookup returns CDR1 SQVTM and CDR2 ANQGSEA. The germline V and J ends were trimmed by 1 base and 7 bases, with 16 bases remaining between them. The CDR3 length is 14 residues. CDR3 sequence: CSVEVPPQAGTQYF. CDR3 in DNA: TGCAGCGTTGAAGTTCCCCCTCAGGCTGGGACCCAGTACTTC.

This clonotype was recorded at least ten times. The chain employs TRBV29-1 and TRBJ2-1; D is ambiguous. The germline V gene encodes CDR1 SQVTM and CDR2 ANQGSEA. The CDR3 spans 14 residues. The V end lost 7 bases, the J end lost 0 bases, and 13 bases lay between the germline ends. In nucleotides, the CDR3 is TGCAGCGCTGATCACATTAGCTCCTACAATGAGCAGTTCTTC. Residues: CSADHISSYNEQFF.

This clonotype was seen at least ten times. This chain links TRBV7-2 with TRBJ2-3; unclear D gene. Per the germline V gene, CDR1 is SGHTA and CDR2 is FQGNSA. The CDR3 sequence is 14 residues long. V gave up 0 bases and J gave up 6 bases, with 10 bases separating them. CDR3 protein: CASSLAENSDTQYF. DNA for the CDR3: TGTGCCAGCAGCTTAGCGGAGAACAGCGATACGCAGTATTTT.

This clonotype showed up just a few times. The CDR3 spells CATRGLGEQYF. The CDR3 DNA sequence: TGTGCCACTAGGGGACTAGGCGAGCAGTACTTC. The chain joins TRBV27 to TRBJ2-7; 8 positions match TRBD2. This CDR3 is built from 11 residues. Germline trimming cut 10 bases from V and 6 bases from J; bases unmatched to any gene: 5. From germline, CDR1 is MNHEY and CDR2 SMNVEV (reference sequence).